The rows below give T cell receptor beta chains drawn from one sample of a study of identical twins. TCRdb passed the 5' RACE reads through MiXCR, listing each CDR3 protein once. The sample has roughly 480,000 distinct CDR3 sequences; 20% to 25% are singletons. The data also belong to a second study, concerning T cells expressing NK-cell markers.

Sequenced material: CD4+ T cells sorted from blood. The source is a woman aged 18-29 years in good health. CDR3s include the opening cysteine and the closing phenylalanine or tryptophan. The order of the fields is clone size, CDR3 length, D gene, V gene, J gene, CDR3 protein, CDR3 DNA. The D gene is left open where the match is weak. Clone size, where shown, is once, few, many, or a class for clones that have expanded.

abundance: few; len: 14; d_gene: NA; v_gene: TRBV14; j_gene: TRBJ2-2; CDR3aa: CASSQDRDTGELFF; CDR3nt: TGTGCCAGCAGCCAAGATCGCGACACCGGGGAGCTGTTTTTT
abundance: NA; len: 14; d_gene: NA; v_gene: TRBV3-1; j_gene: TRBJ2-7; CDR3aa: CASSQEGVSYEQYF; CDR3nt: TGTGCCAGCAGCCAAGAGGGGGTTTCCTACGAGCAGTACTTC
abundance: NA; len: 14; d_gene: TRBD1; v_gene: TRBV19; j_gene: TRBJ2-1; CDR3aa: CASHPGQGYNEQFF; CDR3nt: TGTGCCAGCCATCCGGGACAGGGATACAATGAGCAGTTCTTC
abundance: NA; len: 16; d_gene: NA; v_gene: TRBV5-1; j_gene: TRBJ2-6; CDR3aa: CASSLDGFSGANVLTF; CDR3nt: TGCGCCAGCAGCTTGGACGGGTTCTCTGGGGCCAACGTCCTGACTTTC
abundance: NA; len: 15; d_gene: NA; v_gene: TRBV3-1; j_gene: TRBJ2-1; CDR3aa: CASSHHGSKGNEQFF; CDR3nt: TGTGCCAGCAGCCACCACGGGAGCAAGGGCAATGAGCAGTTCTTC
abundance: NA; len: 15; d_gene: NA; v_gene: TRBV5-5; j_gene: TRBJ2-5; CDR3aa: CASSLVQWDQETQYF; CDR3nt: TGTGCCAGCAGCTTAGTACAGTGGGATCAAGAGACCCAGTACTTC
abundance: NA; len: 15; d_gene: NA; v_gene: TRBV11-2; j_gene: TRBJ2-1; CDR3aa: CASSPIGGADNEQFF; CDR3nt: TGTGCCAGCAGCCCAATAGGGGGGGCGGACAATGAGCAGTTCTTC
abundance: NA; len: 16; d_gene: TRBD2; v_gene: TRBV2; j_gene: TRBJ2-3; CDR3aa: CASSVRGGPSTDTQYF; CDR3nt: TGTGCCAGCAGTGTTCGGGGGGGACCTAGCACAGATACGCAGTATTTT
abundance: few; len: 14; d_gene: NA; v_gene: TRBV6-1; j_gene: TRBJ2-1; CDR3aa: CASTRGNSYNEQFF; CDR3nt: TGTGCCAGCACCCGGGGTAACTCCTACAATGAGCAGTTCTTC
abundance: many; len: 11; d_gene: NA; v_gene: TRBV20-1; j_gene: TRBJ1-1; CDR3aa: CSAGPNTEAFF; CDR3nt: TGCAGTGCAGGTCCGAACACTGAAGCTTTCTTT
abundance: NA; len: 16; d_gene: TRBD2; v_gene: TRBV20-1; j_gene: TRBJ2-5; CDR3aa: CSAQHKTSGSGETQYF; CDR3nt: TGCAGTGCCCAGCACAAGACTAGCGGGAGCGGAGAGACCCAGTACTTC
abundance: NA; len: 15; d_gene: TRBD2; v_gene: TRBV20-1; j_gene: TRBJ2-3; CDR3aa: CSAGSGRASADTQYF; CDR3nt: TGCAGTGCCGGGAGCGGGAGGGCCTCGGCAGATACGCAGTATTTT